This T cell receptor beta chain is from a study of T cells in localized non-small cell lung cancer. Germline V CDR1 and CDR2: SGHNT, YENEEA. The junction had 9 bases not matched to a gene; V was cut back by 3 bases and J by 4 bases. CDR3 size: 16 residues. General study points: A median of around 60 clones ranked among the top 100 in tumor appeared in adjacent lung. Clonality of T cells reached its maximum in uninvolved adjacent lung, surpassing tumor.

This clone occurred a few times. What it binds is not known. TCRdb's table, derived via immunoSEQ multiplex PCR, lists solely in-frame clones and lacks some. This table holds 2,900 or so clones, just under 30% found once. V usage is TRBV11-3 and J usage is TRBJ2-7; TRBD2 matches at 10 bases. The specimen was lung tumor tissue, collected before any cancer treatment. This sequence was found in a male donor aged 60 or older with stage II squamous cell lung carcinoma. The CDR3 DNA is TGTGCCAGCAGCTTGGGGCTAGCGGGAGCCCTTTACGAGCAGTACTTC. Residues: CASSLGLAGALYEQYF. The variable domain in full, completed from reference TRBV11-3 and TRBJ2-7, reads EAGVVQSPRYKIIEKKQPVAFWCNPISGHNTLYWYLQNLGQGPELLIRYENEEAVDDSQLPKDRFSAERLKGVDSTLKIQPAELGDSAVYLCASSLGLAGALYEQYFGPGTRLTVT.